This T cell receptor (beta chain) stems from a study of blood T cells in healthy people across ages. Findings of the study overall: Estimates based on one million T cells were treated as lower bounds. Expanded clonotype changes were possibly confounded by unknown donor CMV status. In older individuals, TCR beta diversity per million T cells was lower, falling roughly linearly with age.

Primed by a sample-barcoded 5' primer and a J-beta primer mix, a second PCR proceeded for roughly 7 to 11 cycles. Each cDNA molecule, via a template-switch adaptor with 12 random nucleotides, was tagged. Each CDR3 protein is one row after TCRdb ran MiXCR on the 5' RACE reads. The table shows 1.8 million or so distinct CDR3 sequences, with roughly two fifths occurring only once. This CDR3 is built from 16 residues. Details on this clonotype: What it binds is not known.

This chain connects TRBV21-1 to TRBJ1-5. TRBV21-1 is a recognized pseudogene. This clonotype was sampled from a human donor in good health. The sample was blood. The CDR3 DNA reads as TGTGCCAGCAGCTTTTCAGGAGGGTGCGGCAATCAGCCCCAGCATTTT. This sequence encodes CASSFSGGCGNQPQHF.